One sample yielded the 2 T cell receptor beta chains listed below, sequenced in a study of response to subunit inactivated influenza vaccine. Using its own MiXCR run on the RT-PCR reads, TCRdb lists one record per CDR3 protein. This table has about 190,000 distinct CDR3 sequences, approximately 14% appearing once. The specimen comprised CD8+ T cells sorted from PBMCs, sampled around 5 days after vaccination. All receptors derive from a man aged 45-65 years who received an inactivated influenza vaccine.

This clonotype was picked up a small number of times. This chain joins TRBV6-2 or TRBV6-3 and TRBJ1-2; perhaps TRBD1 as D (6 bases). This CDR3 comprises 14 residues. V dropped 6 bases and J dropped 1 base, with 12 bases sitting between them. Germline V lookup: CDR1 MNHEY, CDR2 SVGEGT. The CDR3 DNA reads TGTGCCAGCAGCCGGACAGAATATAACTATGGCTACACCTTC. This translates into CASSRTEYNYGYTF.

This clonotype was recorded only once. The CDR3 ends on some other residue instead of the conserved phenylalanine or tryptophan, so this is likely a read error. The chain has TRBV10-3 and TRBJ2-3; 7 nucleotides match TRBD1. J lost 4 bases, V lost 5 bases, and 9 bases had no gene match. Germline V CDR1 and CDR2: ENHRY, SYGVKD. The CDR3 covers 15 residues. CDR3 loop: CAISTGTAGPDTQYL. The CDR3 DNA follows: TGTGCCATCAGTACCGGGACAGCTGGCCCAGATACGCAGTATTTA.